This is a list of T cell receptor beta chains from one sample in a study of blood T cell dynamics during melanoma immunotherapy. Only in-frame clones appear in the TCRdb table, and some are missing; sequencing was by immunoSEQ multiplex PCR. Of more than 9,500 clones listed, around 89% are singletons. This material consisted of blood, taken from a patient treated with checkpoint blockade. These receptors all stem from a human donor with melanoma. Both conserved end residues are part of each CDR3. A D gene is named only where the DNA matches it firmly. A clone size is listed for some rows: how often the clone was seen (once, few, many), or a class if it is expanded.

NA	TRBV18	TRBJ1-1	NA	15	TGTGCCAGCTCACCCCCTCGGGCTACGAACACTGAAGCTTTCTTT	CASSPPRATNTEAFF
NA	TRBV11-2	TRBJ2-6	NA	18	TGTGCCAGCAGCTTACCCCCGGCAGGGACCTCTGGGGCCAACGTCCTGACTTTC	CASSLPPAGTSGANVLTF
NA	TRBV11-2	TRBJ2-7	TRBD2	14	TGTGCCAGCAGACCGACTAGCGGAAGCTACGAGCAGTACTTC	CASRPTSGSYEQYF
NA	TRBV7-9	TRBJ2-1	NA	15	TGTGCCAGCAGCTCCGGTAAACGCTCCTACAATGAGCAGTTCTTC	CASSSGKRSYNEQFF
NA	TRBV4-2	TRBJ2-1	NA	13	TGTGCCAGCAGCCACGCCCGTCCCAATGAGCAGTTCTTC	CASSHARPNEQFF
NA	TRBV9	TRBJ2-1	TRBD2	16	TGTGCCAGCAGCGTCCTCTCTAGCGGGAGGCCCAATGAGCAGTTCTTC	CASSVLSSGRPNEQFF
NA	TRBV5-1	TRBJ1-3	TRBD1	14	TGCGCCAGCAGCTTCGGGGACAGGAAAAACACCATATATTTT	CASSFGDRKNTIYF
NA	TRBV9	TRBJ2-6	TRBD2	18	TGTGCCAGCAGCGTAGGGAGCGGGAGACCCTCTGGGGCCAACGTCCTGACTTTC	CASSVGSGRPSGANVLTF
NA	TRBV6-6	TRBJ1-2	NA	13	TGTGCCAGCAGTTCCGGGGCCGCCAGTGGCTACACCTTC	CASSSGAASGYTF
NA	TRBV6-1	TRBJ2-5	NA	14	TGTGCCAGCAGTGATAGGCCAAATCAAGAGACCCAGTACTTC	CASSDRPNQETQYF
once	TRBV19	TRBJ1-5	NA	17	TGTGCCAGCCGGAGGGCTACCGCCGGTACTAGCAATCAGCCCCAGCATTTT	CASRRATAGTSNQPQHF
NA	TRBV23-1	TRBJ2-2	NA	14	TGCGCCAGCAGGCTGCCAGGGGATACCGGGGAGCTGTTTTTT	CASRLPGDTGELFF
NA	TRBV27	TRBJ2-7	NA	16	TGTGCCAGCAGTTTATCGTTGGTAGCGAGCTCCTACGAGCAGTACTTC	CASSLSLVASSYEQYF
NA	TRBV5-4	TRBJ1-2	TRBD1	15	TGTGCCAGCAGCTCAACACAGGGGAGGGACTATGGCTACACCTTC	CASSSTQGRDYGYTF
NA	TRBV15	TRBJ2-5	TRBD1	16	TGTGCCACCAGCAGAACTTTCGGGACAGGAGAAGAGACCCAGTACTTC	CATSRTFGTGEETQYF
NA	TRBV5-1	TRBJ2-7	TRBD1	16	TGCGCCAGCAGCTTGTCAGGGGGCAGGTCTTCGGGCGAGCAGTACTTC	CASSLSGGRSSGEQYF
NA	TRBV4-1	TRBJ2-1	NA	14	TGCGCCAGCAGCCAAGGATTAGAATACAATGAGCAGTTCTTC	CASSQGLEYNEQFF
NA	TRBV6-6	TRBJ1-2	NA	12	TGTGCCAGCAGTTACCCAGGGAGTGGCTACACCTTC	CASSYPGSGYTF
NA	TRBV19	TRBJ2-5	NA	14	TGTGCCAGTAGTATTGGTAGTGGGCCAGAGACCCAGTACTTC	CASSIGSGPETQYF
NA	TRBV11-3	TRBJ2-3	TRBD1	14	TGTGCCAGCAGTGGGGGAGACAGGGGTCCGACGCAGTATTTT	CASSGGDRGPTQYF
NA	TRBV11-3	TRBJ2-1	NA	12	TGTGCCAGCAGCGGAAGGGACCATGAGCAGTTCTTC	CASSGRDHEQFF
NA	TRBV6-5	TRBJ1-2	TRBD1	15	TGTGCCAGCAGGAGACAGGGGGCTAGTAACTATGGCTACACCTTC	CASRRQGASNYGYTF
NA	TRBV6-5	TRBJ1-4	NA	16	TGTGCCAGCAGTTCTACCTCGAGGTCTTCTAATGAAAAACTGTTTTTT	CASSSTSRSSNEKLFF